This T cell receptor (beta chain) was sequenced in a study of cytomegalovirus exposure and HLA in healthy donors. Findings and limits, study-wide: The authors judged a highly shared variant cluster likely a sequencing artifact.

As for this clone: The antigen remains unidentified.

Both 60 Vbeta primers and 13 Jbeta primers went into the PCR. TCRdb keeps only in-frame clones here, not all; method: immunoSEQ multiplex PCR. Here the sample spans about 150,000 clones, roughly 80% being singletons. The CDR3 runs to 16 residues. Germline V gene data show CDR1 as KGHSH and CDR2 as LQKENI. J gave up 2 bases and V 3 bases, and 7 bases lay outside the gene matches. This receptor was obtained from a woman aged 40 to 50 in good health and CMV-seropositive. The chain carries TRBV18 and TRBJ2-1; TRBD1 agrees at 7 bases. Sequenced input: PBMCs. The CDR3 DNA reads as TGTGCCAGCTCACCGTGGACAGGAGAAACCTACAATGAGCAGTTCTTC. Translated, it gives CASSPWTGETYNEQFF.